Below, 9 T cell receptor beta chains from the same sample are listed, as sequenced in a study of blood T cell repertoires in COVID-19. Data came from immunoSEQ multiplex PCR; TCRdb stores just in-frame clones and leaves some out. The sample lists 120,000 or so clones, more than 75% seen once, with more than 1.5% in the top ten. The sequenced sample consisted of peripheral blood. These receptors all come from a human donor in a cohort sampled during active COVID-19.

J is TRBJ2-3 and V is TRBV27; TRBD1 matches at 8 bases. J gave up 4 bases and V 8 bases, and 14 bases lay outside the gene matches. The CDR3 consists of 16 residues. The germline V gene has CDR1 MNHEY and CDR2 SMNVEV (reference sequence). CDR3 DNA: TGTGCCAGCCCCATCGGGCAGGGGGCGTTCTCAGATACGCAGTATTTT. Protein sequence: CASPIGQGAFSDTQYF.

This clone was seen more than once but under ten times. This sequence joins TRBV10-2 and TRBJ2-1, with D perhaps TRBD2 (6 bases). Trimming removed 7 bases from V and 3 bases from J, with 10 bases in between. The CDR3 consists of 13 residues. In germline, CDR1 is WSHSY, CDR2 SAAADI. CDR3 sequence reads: CASMAGSYNEQFF. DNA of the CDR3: TGCGCCAGCATGGCCGGGAGCTACAATGAGCAGTTCTTC.

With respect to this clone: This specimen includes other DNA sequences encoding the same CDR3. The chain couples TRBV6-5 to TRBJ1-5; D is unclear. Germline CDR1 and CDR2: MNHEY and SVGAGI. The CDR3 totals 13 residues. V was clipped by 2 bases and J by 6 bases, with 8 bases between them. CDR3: CASSYRAGQPQHF. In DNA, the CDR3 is TGTGCCAGCAGTTACAGGGCGGGTCAGCCCCAGCATTTT.

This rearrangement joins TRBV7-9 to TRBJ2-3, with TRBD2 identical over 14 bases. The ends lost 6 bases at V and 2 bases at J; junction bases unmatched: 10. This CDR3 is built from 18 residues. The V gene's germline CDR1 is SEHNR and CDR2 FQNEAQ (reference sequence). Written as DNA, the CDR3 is TGTGCCAGCAGGGGGACTAGCGGGAGCCGATGGGACACAGATACGCAGTATTTT. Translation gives CASRGTSGSRWDTDTQYF.

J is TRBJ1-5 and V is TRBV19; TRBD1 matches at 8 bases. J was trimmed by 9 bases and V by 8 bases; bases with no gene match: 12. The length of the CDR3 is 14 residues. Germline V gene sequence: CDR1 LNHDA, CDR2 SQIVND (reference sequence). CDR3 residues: CASPSRDRPRPQHF. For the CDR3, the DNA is TGTGCCAGTCCCTCCCGGGACAGGCCTAGGCCCCAGCATTTT.

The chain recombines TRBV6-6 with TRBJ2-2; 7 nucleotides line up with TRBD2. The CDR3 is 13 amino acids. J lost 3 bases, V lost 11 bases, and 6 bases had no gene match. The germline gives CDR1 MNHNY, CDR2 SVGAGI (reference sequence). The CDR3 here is CAGREYHTGELFF. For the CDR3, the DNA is TGTGCCGGGCGGGAGTATCACACCGGGGAGCTGTTTTTT.

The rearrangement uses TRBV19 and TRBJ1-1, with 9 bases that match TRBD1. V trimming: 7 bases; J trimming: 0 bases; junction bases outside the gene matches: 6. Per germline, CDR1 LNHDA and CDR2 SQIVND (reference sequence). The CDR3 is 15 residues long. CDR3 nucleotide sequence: TGTGCCAGTAACAGGGGGCTCCAGCTGAACACTGAAGCTTTCTTT. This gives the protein CASNRGLQLNTEAFF.

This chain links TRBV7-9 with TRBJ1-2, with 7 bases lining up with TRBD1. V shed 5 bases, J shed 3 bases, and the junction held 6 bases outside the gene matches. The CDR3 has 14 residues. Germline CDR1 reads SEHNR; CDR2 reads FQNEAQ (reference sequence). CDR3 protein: CASSPGTDYYGYTF. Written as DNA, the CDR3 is TGTGCCAGCAGCCCCGGGACAGACTACTATGGCTACACCTTC.

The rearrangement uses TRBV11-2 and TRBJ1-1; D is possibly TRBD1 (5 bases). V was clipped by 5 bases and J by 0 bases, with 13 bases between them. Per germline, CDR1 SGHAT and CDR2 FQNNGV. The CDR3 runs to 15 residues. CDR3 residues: CASSPRANMNTEAFF. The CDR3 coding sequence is TGTGCCAGCAGCCCCAGGGCCAACATGAACACTGAAGCTTTCTTT.